Listed below are T cell receptor beta chains from one sample, sequenced in a study of control samples from healthy donors and cancer patients. Measured with immunoSEQ multiplex PCR; TCRdb has only the in-frame clones, and not every one. Of about 48,000 clones listed, 93% were seen once; the top ten hold 20% to 30%. Sample: PBMCs. These receptor sequences come from a woman aged 50 to 60 with head and neck cancer. CDR3s include the opening cysteine and the closing phenylalanine or tryptophan. The D gene is left open where the match is weak. Where a row states a size, it is once, few, many or the class of an expanded clone; other rows omit it.

>TRBJ2-2|.|TRBV19|.
TGTGCCAGTAGTGTGACAGCATTGAACACCGGGGAGCTGTTTTTT
CASSVTALNTGELFF
>TRBJ2-7|.|TRBV5-6|.
TGTGCCAGCAGCTTGTTTGAGACAGGCAACGAGCAGTACTTC
CASSLFETGNEQYF
>TRBJ1-4|.|TRBV15|once
TGTGCCACCAGCATCAGGGGTATGAGGGATAATGAAAAACTGTTTTTT
CATSIRGMRDNEKLFF
>TRBJ1-5|TRBD1|TRBV28|few
TGTGCCAGCAGTTTGGGACAGGGATTTAATCAGCCCCAGCATTTT
CASSLGQGFNQPQHF
>TRBJ2-5|TRBD1|TRBV5-1|.
TGCGCCAGCAGCGGCGGGACAGGGGGTAGGGAGACCCAGTACTTC
CASSGGTGGRETQYF
>TRBJ1-6|.|TRBV5-6|.
TGTGCCAGCAGCTTGGACGGGGTTAATTCACCCCTCCACTTT
CASSLDGVNSPLHF
>TRBJ2-1|.|TRBV5-5|.
TGTGCCAGCAGCTTGTGGGGGGCCTCCTACAATGAGCAGTTCTTC
CASSLWGASYNEQFF
>TRBJ1-4|.|TRBV5-6|.
TGTGCCAGCAGCTTAGCTTTGTATGAAAAACTGTTTTTT
CASSLALYEKLFF
>TRBJ2-7|TRBD1|TRBV5-6|once
TGTGCCAGCAGCTCGGACAGGGTTTACGAGCAGTACTTC
CASSSDRVYEQYF
>TRBJ1-5|.|TRBV18|.
TGTGCCAGCTCAGGAGACCAAAATCAGCCCCAGCATTTT
CASSGDQNQPQHF
>TRBJ2-1|.|TRBV19|.
TGTGCCAGTACGGACGGTTACAATGAGCAGTTCTTC
CASTDGYNEQFF
>TRBJ1-4|TRBD1|TRBV11-2|once
TGTGCCAGCAGCATTCGGGGACAGCATAATGAAAAACTGTTTTTT
CASSIRGQHNEKLFF
>TRBJ2-5|.|TRBV6-6|.
TGTGCCAGCAGTCCCCCTAGGGGCGGCGGTCGGGAGACCCAGTACTTC
CASSPPRGGGRETQYF
>TRBJ2-3|.|TRBV9|.
TGTGCCAGCAGCCTAGGGAGACTAGATCAAGGGCCAGATACGCAGTATTTT
CASSLGRLDQGPDTQYF
>TRBJ1-4|TRBD1|TRBV19|.
TGTGCCAGTAGGACAACCGGACAGGGAGCTAATGAAAAACTGTTTTTT
CASRTTGQGANEKLFF
>TRBJ2-7|TRBD2|TRBV11-2|.
TGTGCCAGCAGCCCCACCCGCGGACTAGCGGGTACCTACGAGCAGTACTTC
CASSPTRGLAGTYEQYF
>TRBJ1-5|TRBD1|TRBV19|.
TGTGCCAGTAGTAAGGACAGGGTTTATAGCAATCAGCCCCAGCATTTT
CASSKDRVYSNQPQHF
>TRBJ1-4|TRBD1|TRBV13|once
TGTGCCAGCAGCTTTCGACAGGGACGGGCGGATGAAAAACTGTTTTTT
CASSFRQGRADEKLFF
>TRBJ2-1|.|TRBV6-2/TRBV6-3|.
TGTGCCAGCAGTCACCGCGGATTCTACAATGAGCAGTTCTTC
CASSHRGFYNEQFF